This T cell receptor (beta chain) originates from a study of blood T cell repertoires in COVID-19. This CDR3 has 15 residues. CDR1 is LNHDA, CDR2 SQIVND, per germline (reference sequence). V was pared by 2 bases and J by 0 bases, with 8 bases between. Generated by immunoSEQ multiplex PCR, the TCRdb table keeps only in-frame clones and is missing some. This sample has 200,000 to 250,000 clones, with about four fifths found just once. This clone has only one observation. Sequencing was performed on peripheral blood. The source is a woman between 18 and 29 years old with acute or convalescent COVID-19. The V call is TRBV19, the J call TRBJ1-5; no reliable D call. The CDR3 nucleotides read TGTGCCAGTAGTATATCTCCCTATAGCAATCAGCCCCAGCATTTT. Amino acids: CASSISPYSNQPQHF.